This T cell receptor (beta chain) is from a study of cytomegalovirus exposure and HLA in healthy donors. With 60 Vbeta and 13 Jbeta primers, the PCR was carried out. Using immunoSEQ multiplex PCR, the repertoire was profiled, and TCRdb retains in-frame clones only, with some absent. The sample includes fewer than 250,000 clones, 65% to 75% of them seen just once. The CDR3 contains 14 residues. Trimming took off 6 bases at V and 2 bases at J, with 14 bases between the two ends. CDR1 is MNHNY and CDR2 is SVGAGI in the germline V gene (reference sequence). The chain links TRBV6-6 to TRBJ2-7; TRBD1 might be the D (6 bases). The TCR comes from a man aged 25 to 40 in good health and CMV-seropositive. The sequenced sample was PBMCs. CDR3 amino acids: CASSPVTGTYEQYF. CDR3 coding DNA: TGTGCCAGCAGCCCAGTGACAGGAACCTACGAGCAGTACTTC.